This TCR beta chain is drawn from a study of blood T cell repertoires in COVID-19. Clones were sequenced by immunoSEQ multiplex PCR, and TCRdb holds only the in-frame ones, with some missing. The data contain hundreds of thousands of clones, around 90% of them singletons. The receptor's source is a woman in her forties who had recovered from COVID-19. The material sequenced was PBMCs or T cells enriched from blood (not recorded which).

The chain's CDR3 is CASSSSRGDTETQYF. CDR3 coding DNA: TGCGCCAGCAGCTCCTCCCGGGGAGACACAGAGACCCAGTACTTC. The chain is built from TRBV5-1 and TRBJ2-5, with D tentatively TRBD2 (5 bases). CDR3 length: 15 residues. The germline V and J ends were trimmed by 3 bases and 4 bases, with 16 bases remaining between them. CDR1 is SGHRS and CDR2 is YFSETQ in the germline V gene.